The present T cell receptor (beta chain) was sequenced within a study of T-cell reconstitution after alpha-beta-depleted transplantation in children. A library of TCRbeta sequences, prepared with unique molecular identifiers, was generated. Each CDR3 protein gets one entry after TCRdb re-called the PCR reads with MiXCR. The table lists hundreds of thousands of distinct CDR3 sequences, about 10% of them singletons. This clonotype has a handful of counts. One junction end does not reproduce the germline sequence, and a read error may be involved. CDR3 size: 13 residues. Germline V gene sequence: CDR1 SSHAT, CDR2 FNYEAQ (reference sequence).

The sample was PBMCs from the stem cell graft donor, taken from the stem cell graft. The source is a human donor who donated a stem cell graft to a child with acute myeloid leukemia. The V gene is TRBV7-7, the J gene TRBJ2-1; unclear D gene. DNA of the CDR3: TGTGCTAGCAGCTTATGGAGAGACAATGAGCAGTTCTTC. Translating it yields CASSLWRDNEQFF.